This T cell receptor beta chain was identified in a study of early T cells in non-severe SARS-CoV-2 infection. Study as a whole: The input, bulk RNA from unsorted whole blood, was sequenced, and chains were unpaired.

The table lists this clonotype with a few counts. The antigen remains unidentified. As part of library construction, unique molecular identifiers were attached to individual cDNA molecules. TCRdb processed the 5' RACE reads anew with MiXCR; each CDR3 protein has one entry. The sample has 43,000 or so distinct CDR3 sequences; around 6.8% are singletons. Study observations and caveats: Sequences matched to VDJdb favored anti-spike CD8 responses, while private and CD4 specificities were missed.

The ends lost 6 bases at V and 3 bases at J; junction bases unmatched: 6. From germline, CDR1 is SQVTM and CDR2 ANQGSEA. The CDR3 extends over 13 amino acids. This TCR came from an adult who was a healthcare worker with PCR-confirmed SARS-CoV-2 infection or an uninfected control (not recorded which). Sequenced: whole blood. V is TRBV29-1 and J is TRBJ2-3; 7 bases agree with TRBD1. CDR3 nucleotide sequence: TGCAGCGTAGGCGGACAGGTAACAGATACGCAGTATTTT. Residues: CSVGGQVTDTQYF.